Here is one T cell receptor (beta chain) with its context. Its target is not known. The data belong to a study of T cell repertoires in cytomegalovirus infection. Study-wide background: Used in the study were CMV epitopes, some recently identified and HLA-C-restricted, others well-studied and HLA-B-restricted. Indications of both CMV infection and matching HLA type were provided by public TCR beta signatures. Study observations and caveats: Totalled public TCR beta family frequency picked out people who carried CMV plus the relevant HLA.

MiXCR was run by TCRdb on the reads, yielding one entry per CDR3 protein. The data hold approximately 30,000 distinct CDR3 sequences, with under 20% observed a single time. Trimming at V came to 4 bases and at J to 5 bases, leaving 14 bases not matched to a gene. This CDR3 has 17 residues. Germline loops: CDR1 MNHEY, CDR2 SMNVEV (reference sequence). The sequencing used CD8+ T cells from cultured PBMCs, collected from culture after CMV antigen stimulation. The V gene is TRBV27, the J gene TRBJ1-5; TRBD1 matches at 7 bases. The TCR sequence derives from a human donor in good health (CMV status not recorded). Some clones in this sample may be carry-over from other donors' samples. CDR3: CASSSKGQGVIHQPQHF. The CDR3 DNA sequence: TGTGCCAGCAGTTCCAAGGGTCAGGGGGTGATCCATCAGCCCCAGCATTTT.